This TCR beta chain came from a study of response to subunit inactivated influenza vaccine. Findings and caveats of the study: Few additional T cells are recruited per seasonal influenza vaccination, authors suggested.

One entry per CDR3 protein, called by TCRdb with MiXCR from the RT-PCR reads. This table holds more than 700,000 distinct CDR3 sequences, less than 25% found once. This CDR3 region has 17 residues. Unmatched junction bases numbered 10, after V lost 2 bases and J lost 1 base. Germline V gene data show CDR1 as SGHRS and CDR2 as YFSETQ. This clonotype was counted a few times. The antigen is not known. The V gene is TRBV5-1, the J gene TRBJ2-3, with 7 positions matching TRBD2. The clonotype comes from a man aged 50-59 years who received an inactivated influenza vaccine. The material sequenced was PBMCs from blood, taken 4 to 6 days after vaccination. The CDR3 bases are TGCGCCAGCAGCTTAAGGGGTGGCGGGGGTCGCACAGATACGCAGTATTTT. Its protein product is CASSLRGGGGRTDTQYF.